This T cell receptor beta chain was profiled in a study of early T cells in non-severe SARS-CoV-2 infection. On this clonotype: The antigen is not known.

General observations from the study: There was a bias toward anti-spike CD8 responses in VDJdb matching, which missed private and CD4 specificities.

CDR3 size: 15 residues. Trimming at V came to 1 base and at J to 3 bases, leaving 4 bases not matched to a gene. Each single cDNA molecule received a unique molecular identifier. From the 5' RACE reads, TCRdb called clonotypes with MiXCR, one entry per CDR3 protein. The sample records around 93,000 distinct CDR3 sequences, roughly 12% being singletons. The V call is TRBV12-3 or TRBV12-4, the J call TRBJ2-7, with 9 bases lining up with TRBD2. This specimen consisted of whole blood, obtained at baseline. This TCR derives from an adult who was a healthcare worker with PCR-confirmed SARS-CoV-2 infection or an uninfected control (not recorded which). The CDR3 loop is CASSLDPSGVYEQYF. CDR3 in DNA: TGTGCCAGCAGTTTAGATCCTAGCGGGGTCTACGAGCAGTACTTC.